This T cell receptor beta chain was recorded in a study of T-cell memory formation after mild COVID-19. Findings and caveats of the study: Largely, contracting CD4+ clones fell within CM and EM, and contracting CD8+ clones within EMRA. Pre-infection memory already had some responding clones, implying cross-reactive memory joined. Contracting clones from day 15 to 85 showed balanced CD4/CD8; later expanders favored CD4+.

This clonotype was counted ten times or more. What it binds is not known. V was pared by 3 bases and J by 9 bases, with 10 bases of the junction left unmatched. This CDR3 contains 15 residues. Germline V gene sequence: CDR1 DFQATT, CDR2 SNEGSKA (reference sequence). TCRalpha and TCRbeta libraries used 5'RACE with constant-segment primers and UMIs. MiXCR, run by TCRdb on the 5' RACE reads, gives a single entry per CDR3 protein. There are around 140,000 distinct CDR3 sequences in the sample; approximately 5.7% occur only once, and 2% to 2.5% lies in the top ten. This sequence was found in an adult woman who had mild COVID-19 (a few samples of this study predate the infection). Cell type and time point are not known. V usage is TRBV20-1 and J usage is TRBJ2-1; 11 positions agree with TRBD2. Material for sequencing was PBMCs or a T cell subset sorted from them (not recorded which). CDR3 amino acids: CSARVAGGLFSEQFF. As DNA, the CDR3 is TGCAGTGCTAGGGTAGCGGGGGGGCTTTTTAGTGAGCAGTTCTTC.